This TCR beta chain was observed in a study of vaccination and CD4 T cells after COVID-19. Study overall: Convalescent patients, SARS-CoV-2 positive by nasal swab PCR, comprised fewer than 10 mild cases and one severe case. Median time from COVID diagnosis to post-COVID sampling was 101 days (35 to 161).

Cultured CD4+ T-cell DNA underwent Oncomine TCR Beta short-read sequencing. Genomic DNA from cultured CD4+ T cells was extracted. TCRdb itself ran the PCR reads through MiXCR, one entry per CDR3 protein. The table records over 15,000 distinct CDR3 sequences, 40% to 50% of them present only once. Comments on this clonotype: Its antigen is not known.

Treatment of the sample: roughly ten-day PBMC culture with coronavirus spike peptide pools or control peptides (ViraFEST assay). The germline CDR1 and CDR2 sequences are MNHNS and SASEGT. The CDR3 is 15 residues long. V gave up 2 bases and J gave up 2 bases, with 12 bases separating them. This TCR came from a human donor who had recovered from COVID-19. The sequenced sample was CD4+ T cells from blood, cultured in vitro, obtained before SARS-CoV-2 vaccination. This chain connects TRBV6-1 to TRBJ2-5; possible D gene TRBD1, 6 bases. CDR3 in DNA: TGTGCCAGCAGTGAACAGTGGGGGCCGCAAGAGACCCAGTACTTC. Translation: CASSEQWGPQETQYF.